The clone carrying this TCR beta chain was recorded once. What it binds is unknown. This entry belongs to a study of T cell responses to AZD1222 COVID-19 vaccine. Study results and caveats: Donors in the cohort were predominantly white British and more often female, and clonal diversity was possibly underestimated. With two AZD1222 doses given, Spike-specific TCR breadth and depth both rose. Unmutated variant regions are reportedly targeted by nearly half of spike-specific TCRs.

This table comes from immunoSEQ multiplex PCR, and its TCRdb copy is limited to in-frame clones, with some not included. Here the sample spans 130,000 or so clones, 85% to 95% being singletons. Trimming removed 6 bases from V and 4 bases from J; junction bases left unmatched: 6. The CDR3 is made up of 14 amino acids. Germline V CDR1 and CDR2: SNHLY, FYNNEI. This sequence joins TRBV2 and TRBJ1-5, with 7 bases identical to TRBD1. Sequencing used peripheral blood, obtained on day 0 of MenACWY control vaccination. The receptor was isolated from an adult in good health. The CDR3 DNA follows: TGTGCCAGCAGCGGACAGGTACGGAATCAGCCCCAGCATTTT. It codes for CASSGQVRNQPQHF.